Following are 24 T cell receptor beta chains from one sample sequenced in a study of T cells in localized non-small cell lung cancer (TCRdb year 2020). Library preparation used the immunoSEQ multiplex PCR assay. TCRdb carries this immuneACCESS record with in-frame sequences only. Its versions omit some clonotypes, under half of them owing to an unresolved V gene in the studies checked, with the rest unexplained. The table for this sample lists 2,500 to 3,500 clones; approximately 24% of them were counted only once. About 12% of the sample rests with the top ten. The sample was normal lung tissue next to the tumor, taken before any cancer treatment. The receptors come from an older male donor with stage II lung adenocarcinoma.

This chain uses TRBV15 with TRBJ2-7, with 7 positions matching TRBD1. This CDR3 is 15 amino acids long. The trim removed 4 bases at V and 3 bases at J, leaving 9 bases unmatched. Germline values: CDR1 LNHNV, CDR2 YYDKDF (reference sequence). This chain's CDR3 is CATSTTGAEIYEQYF. The DNA of the CDR3 is TGTGCCACCAGCACCACAGGGGCGGAGATCTACGAGCAGTACTTC.

There are a few counts of this clone. The rearrangement joins TRBV18 to TRBJ2-5; 11 bases are shared with TRBD2. The germline gives CDR1 KGHSH, CDR2 LQKENI. V gave up 3 bases and J gave up 4 bases; unmatched junction bases: 10. CDR3 length: 17 amino acids. The CDR3, as DNA: TGTGCCAGCTCACCGAGTAGCGGGGGGGCCGAAGGAGAGACCCAGTACTTC. Translating gives CASSPSSGGAEGETQYF.

This clone was detected a few times. The chain combines TRBV6-8 with TRBJ1-1; D might be TRBD1 (5 bases). The CDR3 runs to 13 residues. Trimming took 8 bases from V and 5 from J, leaving 15 bases between them. Germline CDR1 MNHGY, CDR2 SAAAGT. CDR3 nucleotides: TGTGCCAGCCGATCGTGGGGGGATACTGAAGCTTTCTTT. Translation: CASRSWGDTEAFF.

Here the CDR3 reads CASGYSRGSGYEQYF. The DNA of the CDR3 is TGTGCTAGTGGATATTCTCGGGGCAGTGGGTACGAGCAGTACTTC. The chain carries TRBV12-5 and TRBJ2-7; D is possibly TRBD1 or TRBD2 (5 bases each). V gave up 6 bases and J gave up 4 bases, with 19 bases separating them. Germline V gene lookup returns CDR1 LGHNT and CDR2 FRNRAP. This CDR3 has 15 residues.

This clone has only a few counts. This chain uses TRBV6-8 with TRBJ2-7; perhaps D is TRBD1 or TRBD2 (5 bases each). Trimming cost V 7 bases and J 6 bases, with 22 bases left between them. This CDR3 spans 15 amino acids. Per the germline V gene, CDR1 is MNHGY and CDR2 is SAAAGT. CDR3 nucleotide sequence: TGTGCCAGCACCCACAGGCTGGGACCGAGTAGCGAGCAGTACTTC. Its protein product is CASTHRLGPSSEQYF.

This clone was detected only a few times. The chain is built from TRBV5-1 and TRBJ2-3, with D possibly TRBD1 on 7 matching bases. V was cut by 7 bases and J by 0 bases, with 12 bases left in between. CDR3 length: 14 amino acids. Germline values: CDR1 SGHRS, CDR2 YFSETQ. The CDR3 spells CASVRGDSTDTQYF. DNA of the CDR3: TGCGCCAGCGTCAGGGGGGATAGCACAGATACGCAGTATTTT.

In its sample, this clone was seen a few times. The chain uses TRBV11-3 and TRBJ1-4; D gene unclear. This CDR3 has 14 amino acids. The V gene's germline CDR1 is SGHNT and CDR2 YENEEA. The germline V and J ends were trimmed by 5 bases and 10 bases, with 17 bases remaining between them. The CDR3 DNA sequence: TGTGCCAGCAGCCCTGCCAATGAAGTAGGAAAACTGTTTTTT. Translating gives CASSPANEVGKLFF.

The V and J genes are TRBV28 and TRBJ2-7; the match to TRBD2 covers 8 bases. The CDR3 loop spans 15 amino acids. Germline trimming cut 5 bases from V and 1 base from J; bases unmatched to any gene: 7. Per the germline V gene, CDR1 is MDHEN and CDR2 is SYDVKM. CDR3: CASSTGRDPSYEQYF. The CDR3 nucleotides read TGTGCCAGCAGTACCGGGAGGGACCCTTCCTACGAGCAGTACTTC.

The chain recombines TRBV30 with TRBJ2-3, with a possible D match to TRBD2 (5 bases). Trimming shortened V by 3 bases and J by 6 bases, and 10 bases separated the two germline ends. The germline CDR1 and CDR2 sequences are GTSNPN and SVGIG (reference sequence). The CDR3 loop spans 12 amino acids. DNA for the CDR3: TGTGCCTGGAGGATTACTAGGGATACGCAGTATTTT. This codes for CAWRITRDTQYF.

The chain has TRBV19 and TRBJ1-4; 7 bases fit TRBD1. The CDR3 runs to 13 residues. The germline gives CDR1 LNHDA, CDR2 SQIVND (reference sequence). V gave up 9 bases and J gave up 7 bases; unmatched junction bases: 8. CDR3 sequence (DNA): TGTGCCAGCTTAGACAGGGCTTCTGAAAAACTGTTTTTT. Protein sequence: CASLDRASEKLFF. The entire variable domain, with the rest obtained from reference TRBV19 and TRBJ1-4, is as follows: DGGITQSPKYLFRKEGQNVTLSCEQNLNHDAMYWYRQDPGQGLRLIYYSQIVNDFQKGDIAEGYSVSREKKESFPLTVTSAQKNPTAFYLCASLDRASEKLFFGSGTQLSVL.

This clone came up a few times. J is TRBJ1-1 and V is TRBV10-2; no clear D gene. The germline V and J ends were trimmed by 6 bases and 3 bases, with 11 bases remaining between them. CDR3 length equals 13 residues. From germline, CDR1 is WSHSY and CDR2 SAAADI. CDR3 coding DNA: TGCGCCAGCAGGGAACAGCGGTACACTGAAGCTTTCTTT. This translates into CASREQRYTEAFF.

Relative to its sample, this clone is medium-sized. The rearrangement uses TRBV11-3 and TRBJ1-5; D remains unclear. The CDR3 has 16 residues. The V and J ends lost 0 bases and 2 bases respectively, with 11 bases between them. Germline assignment: CDR1 SGHNT and CDR2 YENEEA. The CDR3 loop is CASSLDPNWGNQPQHF. The CDR3 DNA follows: TGTGCCAGCAGCTTAGATCCAAACTGGGGCAATCAGCCCCAGCATTTT.

This clone counts as medium-sized. The chain carries TRBV11-3 and TRBJ2-7; a possible D gene is TRBD2 (6 bases). With 3 bases removed from V and 2 bases from J, the gap between germline ends came to 11 bases. The CDR3 spans 14 residues. Germline V CDR1 and CDR2: SGHNT, YENEEA. CDR3 nucleotide sequence: TGTGCCAGCAGCTTGGGACTCTTTCCCTACGAGCAGTACTTC. This sequence encodes CASSLGLFPYEQYF.

J is TRBJ2-1 and V is TRBV14, with 7 bases matching TRBD2. CDR3 length equals 18 residues. Germline assignment: CDR1 SGHDN and CDR2 FVKESK. Unmatched junction bases numbered 12, after V lost 3 bases and J lost 1 base. In nucleotides, the CDR3 is TGTGCCAGCAGCCATATACTACGGGCTAGCGGATCCTACAATGAGCAGTTCTTC. It specifies CASSHILRASGSYNEQFF.

This sequence joins TRBV5-1 and TRBJ2-2; D might be TRBD1 or TRBD2, each matching 5 bases. Trimming took 6 bases from V and 3 from J, leaving 15 bases between them. CDR1 SGHRS and CDR2 YFSETQ come from the germline V gene. The CDR3 is 15 amino acids. The CDR3 DNA follows: TGCGCCAGCAATCAGGGACGTCTAGACACCGGGGAGCTGTTTTTT. Translated, it gives CASNQGRLDTGELFF.

This clone appeared a single time. CDR3 amino acids: CATSKTGLREETQYF. CDR3 nucleotide sequence: TGTGCCACCAGCAAAACGGGACTCCGGGAAGAGACCCAGTACTTC. V gene TRBV15 combines with J gene TRBJ2-5; perhaps TRBD2 as D (6 bases). Trimming pared 4 bases from V and 3 bases from J, leaving 15 bases between. The CDR3 runs 15 residues. Germline assignment: CDR1 LNHNV and CDR2 YYDKDF (reference sequence).

The rearrangement joins TRBV18 to TRBJ2-2; TRBD2 is a possible D gene (6 bases). The CDR3 spans 14 residues. Between the trimmed V and J ends, which lost 4 bases and 3 bases, there was a span of 9 bases. Germline loops: CDR1 KGHSH, CDR2 LQKENI. The CDR3 DNA sequence: TGTGCCAGCTCACGATCGGGAGACACCGGGGAGCTGTTTTTT. Translated: CASSRSGDTGELFF. The complete variable domain, with remaining parts taken from reference TRBV18 and TRBJ2-2, reads NAGVMQNPRHLVRRRGQEARLRCSPMKGHSHVYWYRQLPEEGLKFMVYLQKENIIDESGMPKERFSAEFPKEGPSILRIQQVVRGDSAAYFCASSRSGDTGELFFGEGSRLTVL.

CDR3 sequence: CAAGGLGGYTF. In nucleotides, the CDR3 is TGTGCGGCTGGGGGCCTCGGTGGCTACACCTTC. The rearrangement joins TRBV6-7 to TRBJ1-2; D is possibly TRBD1 (6 bases). TRBV6-7 is labeled an ORF, and its function is uncertain. The CDR3 consists of 11 residues.

This chain connects TRBV19 to TRBJ1-1; unclear D gene. Trimming cost V 4 bases and J 1 base, with 4 bases left between them. Germline-derived CDR1 and CDR2 are LNHDA and SQIVND (reference sequence). This CDR3 contains 12 residues. The CDR3 region is CASSNQNTEAFF. The CDR3, as DNA: TGTGCCAGTAGTAACCAGAACACTGAAGCTTTCTTT.

The chain uses TRBV19 and TRBJ1-6; 9 nucleotides align to TRBD1. The V and J ends lost 5 bases and 6 bases, in that order; junction bases with no gene match: 2. The CDR3 length is 14 residues. CDR1 and CDR2 from the germline V gene are LNHDA and SQIVND (reference sequence). As DNA, the CDR3 is TGTGCCAGTAGTTACAGGGGGCGTAATTCACCCCTCCACTTT. Amino acid sequence: CASSYRGRNSPLHF. The whole variable domain, filled in from reference TRBV19 and TRBJ1-6, reads DGGITQSPKYLFRKEGQNVTLSCEQNLNHDAMYWYRQDPGQGLRLIYYSQIVNDFQKGDIAEGYSVSREKKESFPLTVTSAQKNPTAFYLCASSYRGRNSPLHFGNGTRLTVT.

The chain couples TRBV19 to TRBJ1-1, with D maybe TRBD1 (5 bases). This CDR3 region has 17 residues. Germline V gene sequence: CDR1 LNHDA, CDR2 SQIVND (reference sequence). V lost 3 bases to trimming and J lost 1 base, with 18 bases between them. This CDR3 is CASSIGQSWGGNTEAFF. CDR3 nucleotide sequence: TGTGCCAGTAGTATCGGCCAATCTTGGGGGGGGAACACTGAAGCTTTCTTT.

V usage is TRBV1 and J usage is TRBJ2-7. TRBV1 is shown as a pseudogene. This CDR3 region has 15 residues. The CDR3 DNA is TGCGCCAGCAGCCGGCTGGAGGGGGTAACGTGGGAGCAGTACTTC. Translated: CASSRLEGVTWEQYF.

This clone was counted between two and nine times. At one of its ends the junction is not consistent with the germline gene, which may arise from a read error. The rearrangement joins TRBV6-8 to TRBJ2-2; D possibly corresponds to TRBD1 (6 bases). The CDR3 consists of 14 residues. Germline CDR1 reads MNHGY; CDR2 reads SAAAGT. The CDR3, as DNA: TGTGCCATCAGTGCAGGGGCCGACACCGGGGAGCTGTTTTTT. It encodes CAISAGADTGELFF.

The V call is TRBV18, the J call TRBJ1-6, with no clear D. Germline lookup yields CDR1 KGHSH and CDR2 LQKENI. CDR3 length: 15 residues. V was clipped by 4 bases and J by 8 bases, with 15 bases between them. Here the CDR3 DNA reads TGTGCCAGCTCACAACTCCGGGCCGACGATTCACCCCTCCACTTT. Protein: CASSQLRADDSPLHF.